This paragraph reports one T cell receptor (beta chain). Antigen: not known. This sample is drawn from a study of long-term antiretroviral therapy in people with HIV. An immunoSEQ assay, version v3.0, was performed at survey level. Measured with immunoSEQ multiplex PCR; TCRdb has only the in-frame clones, and not every one. Among 15,000 to 20,000 clones, around nine tenths were seen once, and the ten largest hold roughly 8.3%. The study, taken as a whole, reports: Blood draws took place between about 2003 and 2018 and possibly involved older ART regimens. Comparison with controls showed narrower CDR3 length ranges in HIV repertoires.

The CDR3 spans 14 residues. V was pared by 2 bases and J by 2 bases, with 8 bases between. Germline V gene sequence: CDR1 SGHTA, CDR2 FQGNSA. This specimen was unsorted PBMCs, taken 0.3 years after starting antiretroviral therapy. The clonotype was recovered from a man aged 60 to 69 with HIV. The chain carries TRBV7-2 and TRBJ2-3; D not certain. The DNA of the CDR3 is TGTGCCAGCAGCTTATCTACTAACACAGATACGCAGTATTTT. Translating it yields CASSLSTNTDTQYF.